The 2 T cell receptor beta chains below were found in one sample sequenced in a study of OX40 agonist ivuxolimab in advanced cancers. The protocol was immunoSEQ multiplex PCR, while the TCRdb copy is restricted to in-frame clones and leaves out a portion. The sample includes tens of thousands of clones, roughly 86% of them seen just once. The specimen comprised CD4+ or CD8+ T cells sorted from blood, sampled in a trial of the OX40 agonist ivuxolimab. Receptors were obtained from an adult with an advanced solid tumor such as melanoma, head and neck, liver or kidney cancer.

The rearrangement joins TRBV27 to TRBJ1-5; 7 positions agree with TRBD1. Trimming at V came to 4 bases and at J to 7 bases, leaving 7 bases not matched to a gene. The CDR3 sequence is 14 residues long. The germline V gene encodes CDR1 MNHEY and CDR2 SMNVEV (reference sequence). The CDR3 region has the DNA TGTGCCAGCAGTTCCAACAGGGGTGACCAGCCCCAGCATTTT. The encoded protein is CASSSNRGDQPQHF.

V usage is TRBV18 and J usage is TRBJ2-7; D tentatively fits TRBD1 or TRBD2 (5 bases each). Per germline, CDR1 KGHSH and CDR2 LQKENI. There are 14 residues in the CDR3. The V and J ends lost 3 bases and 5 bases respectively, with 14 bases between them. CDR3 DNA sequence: TGTGCCAGCTCACCGCTTGATCGGGGCGACGAGCAGTACTTC. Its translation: CASSPLDRGDEQYF.